The 30 T cell receptor beta chains presented below share a single source sample, sequenced in a study of blood T cell repertoires in COVID-19 (dated by TCRdb to 2020 to 2021). The protocol used for the library was the immunoSEQ multiplex PCR assay. The source is immuneACCESS, and TCRdb retained only in-frame sequences with V and J called. Part of the clones is not carried over; for the studies checked, unresolved V genes explain less than half of this, and the remainder is unexplained. This sample comprises approximately 100,000 clones, roughly 79% of them detected only once. The ten largest clones represent 10% of the sample. The sequencing input was peripheral blood. The source is a human donor in a cohort sampled during active COVID-19.

This clone was detected only once. This sequence joins TRBV6-1 and TRBJ1-2, with a possible D match to TRBD1 (6 bases). Germline CDR1 is MNHNS and CDR2 is SASEGT. The V and J ends lost 1 base and 2 bases respectively, with 17 bases between them. There are 17 residues in the CDR3. The CDR3 region is CASSEGPRQASNYGYTF. For the CDR3, the DNA is TGTGCCAGCAGTGAAGGGCCTCGACAGGCCTCCAACTATGGCTACACCTTC.

V and J are TRBV7-9 and TRBJ1-1, with 7 bases identical to TRBD1. CDR3 length: 12 residues. Germline trimming cut 5 bases from V and 8 bases from J; bases unmatched to any gene: 5. Germline CDR1 SEHNR, CDR2 FQNEAQ (reference sequence). The CDR3 is CASSHDRVEAFF. CDR3 DNA sequence: TGTGCCAGCAGCCATGACAGGGTCGAAGCTTTCTTT.

This clone was picked up one time. The CDR3: CASTPGQGGSPLHF. The CDR3 coding sequence is TGTGCCAGCACCCCTGGACAGGGCGGATCACCCCTCCACTTT. The chain employs TRBV5-6 and TRBJ1-6; 8 bases are a match to TRBD1. The CDR3 totals 14 residues. V shed 6 bases, J shed 10 bases, and the junction held 9 bases outside the gene matches. Germline lookup yields CDR1 SGHDT and CDR2 YYEEEE.

The J gene is TRBJ2-5, the V gene TRBV6-5; 9 nucleotides agree with TRBD2. Unmatched junction bases numbered 3, after V lost 2 bases and J lost 2 bases. CDR1 and CDR2 (germline): MNHEY, SVGAGI. The CDR3 has 15 amino acids. The CDR3 region has the DNA TGTGCCAGCAGTTACGGCGCGGGGGGGCAAGAGACCCAGTACTTC. Translation gives CASSYGAGGQETQYF.

This clone turned up a few times. V and J are TRBV5-6 and TRBJ2-7; D remains ambiguous. The length of the CDR3 is 12 residues. The V gene's germline CDR1 is SGHDT and CDR2 YYEEEE. V lost 0 bases and J 4 bases, leaving 5 bases between the germline ends. The CDR3 DNA reads TGTGCCAGCAGCTTGGTGGAGTACGAGCAGTACTTC. This codes for CASSLVEYEQYF.

The chain employs TRBV6-6 and TRBJ1-5; 12 nucleotides match TRBD1. CDR3 length: 16 amino acids. V trimming: 6 bases; J trimming: 6 bases; junction bases outside the gene matches: 9. Germline CDR1 MNHNY, CDR2 SVGAGI (reference sequence). The CDR3 region is CASRGRDRGLTQPQHF. The CDR3 nucleotides are TGTGCCAGCAGGGGAAGGGACAGGGGGCTTACTCAGCCCCAGCATTTT.

The rearrangement links TRBV11-3 to TRBJ2-1, with 8 bases lining up with TRBD2. J gave up 10 bases and V 5 bases, and 7 bases lay outside the gene matches. CDR1 is SGHNT and CDR2 is YENEEA in the germline V gene. The CDR3 spans 13 residues. This CDR3 reads CASSHSLAGEQFF. For the CDR3, the DNA is TGTGCCAGCAGCCACTCCTTAGCGGGAGAGCAGTTCTTC.

This clone was seen only once. The chain links TRBV6-2 or TRBV6-3 to TRBJ1-2; D is unresolved. CDR1 MNHEY and CDR2 SVGEGT come from the germline V gene. Trimming removed 6 bases at V and 7 bases at J, with 18 bases between. CDR3 length: 14 residues. The CDR3: CASSHQRGRSGYTF. CDR3 in DNA: TGTGCCAGCAGCCACCAACGAGGAAGAAGTGGCTACACCTTC.

The chain combines TRBV5-1 with TRBJ1-2; 10 bases line up with TRBD1. The V gene's germline CDR1 is SGHRS and CDR2 YFSETQ. With 3 bases clipped from V and 4 bases from J, the junction kept 3 bases outside the gene matches. CDR3 length: 14 residues. Here the CDR3 reads CASSSTGGGYGYTF. CDR3 DNA: TGCGCCAGCAGCTCGACAGGGGGCGGCTATGGCTACACCTTC. Using reference TRBV5-1 and TRBJ1-2 for the parts outside the CDR3, the full variable domain is KAGVTQTPRYLIKTRGQQVTLSCSPISGHRSVSWYQQTPGQGLQFLFEYFSETQRNKGNFPGRFSGRQFSNSRSEMNVSTLELGDSALYLCASSSTGGGYGYTFGSGTRLTVV.

The CDR3 DNA reads as TGTGCCAGCAGCTTAGGGGGGAGACAGGGGGCTTACGAGCAGTACTTC. Its protein is CASSLGGRQGAYEQYF. The gene calls are TRBV7-8 and TRBJ2-7, with 10 bases lining up with TRBD1. Germline-derived CDR1 and CDR2 are SGHVS and FQNEAQ. Germline trimming cut 1 base from V and 4 bases from J; bases unmatched to any gene: 7. The length of the CDR3 is 16 residues.

The V gene is TRBV30, the J gene TRBJ2-6; D is ambiguous. This CDR3 spans 14 amino acids. Germline V gene lookup returns CDR1 GTSNPN and CDR2 SVGIG (reference sequence). V lost 8 bases, J lost 1 base, and 12 bases lay in between. This CDR3 reads CALEVGSGANVLTF. The CDR3 nucleotides are TGTGCCCTAGAGGTGGGTTCTGGGGCCAACGTCCTGACTTTC.

The chain couples TRBV5-1 to TRBJ2-7; the match to TRBD1 covers 8 bases. The CDR3 extends over 17 amino acids. Germline assignment: CDR1 SGHRS and CDR2 YFSETQ. The ends lost 4 bases at V and 4 bases at J; junction bases unmatched: 16. CDR3 nucleotides: TGCGCCAGCAGCCGCGACAGGGGCATTCGGAAGGGGTACGAGCAGTACTTC. It yields the protein CASSRDRGIRKGYEQYF.

The chain combines TRBV27 with TRBJ1-6; 11 bases align to TRBD1. Germline V gene lookup returns CDR1 MNHEY and CDR2 SMNVEV (reference sequence). V lost 7 bases to trimming and J lost 9 bases; unmatched junction nucleotides: 8. This CDR3 region has 15 residues. This CDR3 is CASTISGTGGSPLHF. DNA of the CDR3: TGTGCCAGCACCATCTCCGGGACAGGGGGTTCACCCCTCCACTTT.

V usage is TRBV14 and J usage is TRBJ1-1; D may be TRBD1 (6 bases). Between the trimmed V and J ends, which lost 1 base and 9 bases, there was a span of 12 bases. This CDR3 is 13 amino acids long. Germline lookup yields CDR1 SGHDN and CDR2 FVKESK. The CDR3 coding sequence is TGTGCCAGCAGCCAAGTAGGGACAAATAAAGCTTTCTTT. Translated, it gives CASSQVGTNKAFF.

V and J are TRBV4-2 and TRBJ1-6, with D hard to call. In germline, CDR1 is LGHNA, CDR2 YNFKEQ. The CDR3 consists of 15 residues. V shed 2 bases and J shed 7 bases, with 12 bases lying between them. CDR3 protein: CASSQNQVGNSPLHF. CDR3 in DNA: TGTGCCAGCAGCCAAAATCAGGTTGGGAATTCACCCCTCCACTTT.

This chain links TRBV18 with TRBJ2-7; TRBD2 aligns across 11 bases. The germline V gene encodes CDR1 KGHSH and CDR2 LQKENI. There are 15 residues in the CDR3. The V segment lost 3 bases and the J segment 0 bases; nucleotides outside the gene matches: 1. The CDR3 bases are TGTGCCAGCTCACCGGGACTAGCGGCCTCCTACGAGCAGTACTTC. It specifies CASSPGLAASYEQYF.

The chain couples TRBV4-3 to TRBJ2-1, with 7 bases that match TRBD2. Germline lookup yields CDR1 LGHNA and CDR2 YSLEER. The trim removed 3 bases at V and 9 bases at J, leaving 17 bases unmatched. The CDR3 contains 17 residues. For the CDR3, the DNA is TGCGCCAGCAGCCAGACCGGGACTAAATTCTCTTCTGGTGAGCAGTTCTTC. This gives the protein CASSQTGTKFSSGEQFF.

The V and J genes are TRBV7-3 and TRBJ2-2, with TRBD1 matching 10 bases. Germline CDR1 SGHTA, CDR2 FQGTGA. Trimming took 5 bases from V and 6 from J; bases not matched to a gene: 6. CDR3 length: 15 residues. As DNA, the CDR3 is TGTGCCAGCAGCCGGGACAGGGGTTTCCCCGGGGAGCTGTTTTTT. Its protein product is CASSRDRGFPGELFF.

The chain links TRBV7-9 to TRBJ2-2, with D possibly TRBD2 on 5 matching bases. The CDR3 totals 15 residues. Germline lookup yields CDR1 SEHNR and CDR2 FQNEAQ (reference sequence). V was pared by 3 bases and J by 1 base, with 9 bases between. DNA of the CDR3: TGTGCCAGCAGCTTGTCCAGCGGGAACACCGGGGAGCTGTTTTTT. It codes for CASSLSSGNTGELFF. The whole variable domain, filled in from reference TRBV7-9 and TRBJ2-2, reads DTGVSQNPRHKITKRGQNVTFRCDPISEHNRLYWYRQTLGQGPEFLTYFQNEAQLEKSRLLSDRFSAERPKGSFSTLEIQRTEQGDSAMYLCASSLSSGNTGELFFGEGSRLTVL.

The chain carries TRBV28 and TRBJ1-5, with 8 bases identical to TRBD1. The germline V gene has CDR1 MDHEN and CDR2 SYDVKM. The CDR3 has 14 residues. J gave up 5 bases and V 10 bases, and 10 bases lay outside the gene matches. Here the CDR3 reads CAIRGTGGYQPQHF. The CDR3, as DNA: TGTGCCATCCGCGGGACAGGCGGATATCAGCCCCAGCATTTT.

The chain is built from TRBV9 and TRBJ2-3; 8 bases match TRBD2. V lost 3 bases and J lost 3; bases outside the gene matches: 6. Germline V gene lookup returns CDR1 SGDLS and CDR2 YYNGEE. The CDR3 sequence is 15 residues long. In nucleotides, the CDR3 is TGTGCCAGCAGCGGAGCGGGGGTGGAAACAGATACGCAGTATTTT. This translates into CASSGAGVETDTQYF.

The chain combines TRBV24-1 with TRBJ2-2; 8 bases line up with TRBD2. CDR1 KGHDR and CDR2 SFDVKD come from the germline V gene. CDR3 length: 15 amino acids. With V trimmed by 6 bases and J by 4 bases, 6 bases remained unmatched. In nucleotides, the CDR3 is TGTGCCACCAGTTCTGGCGGGGGGCGCACCGGGGAGCTGTTTTTT. It codes for CATSSGGGRTGELFF.

In DNA, the CDR3 is TGTGCCAGCAGCGCATACAGGGCTCCCTCTGGAAACACCATATATTTT. It specifies CASSAYRAPSGNTIYF. The chain has TRBV7-8 and TRBJ1-3, with a tentative D call TRBD1 (6 bases). The V and J ends lost 5 bases and 0 bases respectively, with 14 bases between them. CDR3 size: 16 residues. From germline, CDR1 is SGHVS and CDR2 FQNEAQ. Supplemented by reference TRBV7-8 and TRBJ1-3, the full variable domain reads GAGVSQSPRYKVAKRGQDVALRCDPISGHVSLFWYQQALGQGPEFLTYFQNEAQLDKSGLPSDRFFAERPEGSVSTLKIQRTQQEDSAVYLCASSAYRAPSGNTIYFGEGSWLTVV.

The V and J genes are TRBV19 and TRBJ2-7; 7 nucleotides match TRBD2. This CDR3 contains 15 residues. Per germline, CDR1 LNHDA and CDR2 SQIVND (reference sequence). V lost 3 bases and J lost 3; bases outside the gene matches: 8. The CDR3 loop reads CASSMELAGVYEQYF. The CDR3 DNA reads TGTGCCAGTAGTATGGAGTTGGCGGGGGTCTACGAGCAGTACTTC.

The V call is TRBV19, the J call TRBJ2-1; 14 positions agree with TRBD2. Per the germline V gene, CDR1 is LNHDA and CDR2 is SQIVND (reference sequence). The CDR3 consists of 16 residues. V dropped 6 bases and J dropped 2; count of bases not matched to a gene: 3. The DNA for the CDR3 is TGTGCCAGTAGCAGGACTAGCGGGGGGACCTACAATGAGCAGTTCTTC. Encoded protein: CASSRTSGGTYNEQFF.

The rearrangement joins TRBV3-1 (or the pseudogene TRBV3-2) to TRBJ2-7, with TRBD2 matching 10 bases. The CDR3 sequence is 15 residues long. CDR1 and CDR2 from the germline V gene are LGHDT and YNNKEL (reference sequence). V trimming: 6 bases; J trimming: 5 bases; junction bases outside the gene matches: 10. The CDR3 DNA sequence: TGTGCCAGCAGAAAAGGACTAGCGGTGGGGAACGAGCAGTACTTC. This sequence encodes CASRKGLAVGNEQYF.

J is TRBJ2-6 and V is TRBV7-8; D not resolved. The ends were cut back, 4 bases at V and 2 bases at J, with 3 bases in the middle. The CDR3 is made up of 13 amino acids. Germline V CDR1 and CDR2: SGHVS, FQNEAQ. The CDR3 DNA reads TGTGCCAGCAGCTATACTGGGGCCAACGTCCTGACTTTC. Encoded protein: CASSYTGANVLTF.

A single count supports this clone. V and J are TRBV7-9 and TRBJ1-2; D ambiguous. The CDR3 sequence is 12 residues long. The V end was cut by 3 bases, the J end by 12 bases, with 14 bases between. Germline V gives CDR1 SEHNR, CDR2 FQNEAQ (reference sequence). The CDR3 sequence: CASSLWEASHTF. As DNA, the CDR3 is TGTGCCAGCAGCTTGTGGGAGGCTTCGCACACCTTC.

J is TRBJ2-4 and V is TRBV9; 7 bases agree with TRBD1. The V gene's germline CDR1 is SGDLS and CDR2 YYNGEE. The V and J ends lost 1 base and 3 bases, in that order; junction bases with no gene match: 4. The CDR3 consists of 15 residues. CDR3 loop: CASSVQGGGKNIQYF. The CDR3, as DNA: TGTGCCAGCAGCGTACAAGGGGGCGGCAAAAACATTCAGTACTTC.

The V gene is TRBV2, the J gene TRBJ1-1, with a tentative D call TRBD1 (5 bases). CDR3 length equals 13 residues. The V and J ends lost 6 bases and 4 bases respectively, with 12 bases between them. Germline CDR1 reads SNHLY; CDR2 reads FYNNEI. The CDR3 DNA is TGTGCCAGCAGCGGGGGTGTAAGCACTGAAGCTTTCTTT. Translated, it gives CASSGGVSTEAFF.